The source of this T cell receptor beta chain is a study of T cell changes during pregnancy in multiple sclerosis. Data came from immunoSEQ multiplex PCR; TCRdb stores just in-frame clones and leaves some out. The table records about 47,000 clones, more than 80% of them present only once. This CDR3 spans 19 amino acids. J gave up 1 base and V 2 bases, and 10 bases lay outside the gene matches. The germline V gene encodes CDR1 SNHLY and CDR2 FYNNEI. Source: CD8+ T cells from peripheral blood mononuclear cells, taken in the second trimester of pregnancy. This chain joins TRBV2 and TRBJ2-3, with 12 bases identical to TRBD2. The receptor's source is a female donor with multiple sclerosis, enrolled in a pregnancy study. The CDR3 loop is CASSETRLAGGRGTDTQYF. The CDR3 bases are TGTGCCAGCAGTGAAACGAGGCTAGCGGGGGGGCGGGGCACAGATACGCAGTATTTT. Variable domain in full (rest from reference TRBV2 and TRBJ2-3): EPEVTQTPSHQVTQMGQEVILRCVPISNHLYFYWYRQILGQKVEFLVSFYNNEISEKSEIFDDQFSVERPDGSNFTLKIRSTKLEDSAMYFCASSETRLAGGRGTDTQYFGPGTRLTVL.